The rows below give T cell receptor delta chains drawn from one sample of a study of delta chain sequences of gamma delta T cells. TCRdb reprocessed the PCR reads through CATT. The sample records about 3,400 delta-chain clones, under 80% being singletons. Sequenced sample: a tumor sample. The origin of the receptors is a human donor with breast cancer. Each CDR3 is given with its conserved first and last residue. D genes are given only for firm matches. Only part of the rows carry a size: once, few, many, or a class if the clone is expanded.

j_gene	d_gene	v_gene	abundance	CDR3nt	CDR3aa
TRDJ1	.	TRDV2	.	TGTGCTGGTGACGCAATACTGCGGGAAGACCTCGATAAACTCATCTTT	CAGDAILREDLDKLIF
TRDJ1	.	TRDV3	.	TGTGCCTTCCGGAGCCCGAGGGTCTTCCTGGGCCTTACCGATAAACTCATCTTT	CAFRSPRVFLGLTDKLIF
TRDJ1	TRDD3	TRDV2	.	TGTGCCTGTGACTCCCTAAGGCAAACGGGGATACGTTACACAGATAAACACATATTT	CACDSLRQTGIRYTDKHIF
TRDJ1	TRDD3	TRDV3	.	TGTGCTGTCAGTGACAGGGATTGGGGGATGCGCACCGATAAACTCATCTTT	CAVSDRDWGMRTDKLIF
TRDJ1	.	TRDV2	large	TGTGCCTGTGACACCGTGATACCCTACACCGATAAACTCATCTTT	CACDTVIPYTDKLIF
TRDJ1	.	TRDV2	.	TGTTCTTTTGACACCGTGGGGGTACTGGTGGATACCGGCGATAAACTCATCTTT	CSFDTVGVLVDTGDKLIF
TRDJ1	.	TRDV1	.	TGTGCTCTTGGGGAACTTCGGACATCCTACGGACTGACGGATACGCATAAACTCATCTTT	CALGELRTSYGLTDTHKLIF
TRDJ1	TRDD3	TRDV2	.	TGTGCCTGTGACACTCTTTCCCGTACTGGGGGATACGCCGATAAACTCATCTTT	CACDTLSRTGGYADKLIF
TRDJ1	TRDD3	TRDV2	.	TGTGCCTGTGACATTATAGGCTGGAGGATACGTGACGTCGTCGATAAACTCATCTTT	CACDIIGWRIRDVVDKLIF
TRDJ1	.	TRDV2	.	TGTGCCTGTGACGCTGTGTCCCCTGAGGATAAACACATCTTT	CACDAVSPEDKHIF
TRDJ3	.	TRDV2	.	TGTGCCTGTGACCCCGTGACTACCTCGGAGGATCAGTGGGACACCCGTCAGATGTTTTTC	CACDPVTTSEDQWDTRQMFF
TRDJ1	.	TRDV1	.	TGTTCTCTTGCGGAACTCCTCTTTCACTGTGAGGTTTTCACCGGTAAACTCATCTTT	CSLAELLFHCEVFTGKLIF
TRDJ2	TRDD3	TRDV2	.	TGTGCCTGTGACCCATTGGGGGAGACCACCGATAACCTCTTCTTT	CACDPLGETTDNLFF
TRDJ3	.	TRDV2	.	TGTTCTTGTGATACCCTGTACTGGAGGGAGGCCTGTTACACCCGACAGATGTTTTTC	CSCDTLYWREACYTRQMFF
TRDJ1	.	TRDV2	.	TGTTCCTTCGTTCTACTGTGGGGCACCGCTAAACTCATCTTT	CSFVLLWGTAKLIF
TRDJ1	TRDD3	TRDV2	.	TGTGCCTGTGATGGGGTCGACTGGGGGATACAAAACACCGATAAACTCATCTTT	CACDGVDWGIQNTDKLIF
TRDJ1	.	TRDV2	.	TGTTCCTTTGTCGTGGCGACGTACTGGTGGATACAGTTTTTC	CSFVVATYWWIQFF
TRDJ1	TRDD3	TRDV1	medium-sized	TGTGCTCTTGGGGGCGTTCCTGACCTTAATCACTGGGGGATACCCGATAAACTCATCTTT	CALGGVPDLNHWGIPDKLIF
TRDJ2	.	TRDV2	.	TGTGCCTGTGACACCTTAGTGGGACTTGGTGATACCGACGATCTACTCTTCTTT	CACDTLVGLGDTDDLLFF
TRDJ1	TRDD3	TRDV2	.	TGTGCCTGTGTTGTGCTCGACTGGGGGATACATAACATCGATAAACTCATCTTT	CACVVLDWGIHNIDKLIF
TRDJ1	TRDD3	TRDV1	.	TGTGCTCTTGGGGAACTAGTCTACTCCCATCCTAATACTGGGGGATACGGCCCCCCGTACACCGATAACCTCATCTTT	CALGELVYSHPNTGGYGPPYTDNLIF
TRDJ3	.	TRDV2	.	TGTGCCTGTGACACCGGGGATTCTATCTCCTCCTGGGACACCCGACAGATGTTTTTC	CACDTGDSISSWDTRQMFF
TRDJ1	.	TRDV2	.	TGTGCCTGTGACACCGTTTCAAGGGAGATACACAGACAATACACCGATAAACTCATCTTT	CACDTVSREIHRQYTDKLIF
TRDJ1	.	TRDV2	.	TGTGCCTGTTTCACCGTGTCAAGGGAGGAGGACCGCCCTTACACCGATAAACGCATCTTT	CACFTVSREEDRPYTDKRIF
TRDJ2	TRDD3	TRDV2	.	TGTTCCTTTTATTCCTTACTGGGGGGACTGAAGGTGACCGATACACTCTTCTTT	CSFYSLLGGLKVTDTLFF
TRDJ1	TRDD3	TRDV2	.	TGTGCCTGTGACATTCTAGACTGGGGGCTACGCTACGGGGTCGTTAAACTCATCTTT	CACDILDWGLRYGVVKLIF
TRDJ1	.	TRDV2	.	TGTGCCTTTGACACCGTGTCAAGGGAGGAGACCCATCCTTACACCGATAAACTAATCTTT	CAFDTVSREETHPYTDKLIF